This entry lists 32 T cell receptor beta chains sequenced from one sample in a study of shared T cell receptors in the human thymus. Here immunoSEQ multiplex PCR was the method, and the copy in TCRdb shows in-frame clones only, minus some. The sample has 600,000 to 900,000 clones; 75% to 90% are singletons. These data also featured in a second study, about human thymus T cells.

Sequencing used thymocytes. The receptors shown here come from a girl under three years old with a congenital heart defect.

V and J are TRBV5-8 and TRBJ1-1; weak D call: TRBD1 (5 bases). The length of the CDR3 is 18 residues. Trimming took off 6 bases at V and 4 bases at J, with 28 bases between the two ends. Per germline, CDR1 SGHTS and CDR2 YDEGEE. As DNA, the CDR3 is TGTGCCAGCACCAAGGGTACAGGTCCGATTGTTTCGAGCACTGAAGCTTTCTTT. This sequence encodes CASTKGTGPIVSSTEAFF.

The chain couples TRBV7-3 to TRBJ2-2, with TRBD2 as a possible D gene (6 bases). The CDR3 loop spans 14 amino acids. Germline lookup yields CDR1 SGHTA and CDR2 FQGTGA. V lost 2 bases, J lost 5 bases, and 9 bases lay in between. The CDR3 sequence is CASSLSEGTGELFF. The CDR3 DNA is TGTGCCAGCAGCTTATCGGAGGGAACCGGGGAGCTGTTTTTT.

The chain has TRBV5-1 and TRBJ1-3, with D possibly being TRBD1 (5 bases). This CDR3 region has 17 residues. CDR1 is SGHRS, CDR2 YFSETQ, per germline. Trimming pared 4 bases from V and 0 bases from J, leaving 17 bases between. CDR3 region: CASSPAQGTYSGNTIYF. In DNA form, the CDR3 reads TGCGCCAGCAGCCCGGCCCAGGGAACCTACTCTGGAAACACCATATATTTT.

This clone appeared once. The CDR3 DNA is TGCGCCAGCAGCCAAGTACGTCGGGGAAGCACTGAAGCTTTCTTT. Its protein is CASSQVRRGSTEAFF. The chain has TRBV4-1 and TRBJ1-1; D remains ambiguous. The CDR3 contains 15 residues. V shed 1 base and J shed 4 bases, with 13 bases lying between them. From germline, CDR1 is MGHRA and CDR2 YSYEKL.

This chain uses TRBV19 with TRBJ1-5; TRBD1 matches at 7 bases. The CDR3 is 19 amino acids. With V trimmed by 4 bases and J by 2 bases, 17 bases remained unmatched. Per the germline V gene, CDR1 is LNHDA and CDR2 is SQIVND (reference sequence). For the CDR3, the DNA is TGTGCCAGTAGTAGGTTAGGGGGCAGGTCGGTTTGGGGCAATCAGCCCCAGCATTTT. Residues: CASSRLGGRSVWGNQPQHF.

V gene TRBV10-2 combines with J gene TRBJ2-1; D is ambiguous. Germline loops: CDR1 WSHSY, CDR2 SAAADI. This CDR3 has 12 residues. V lost 7 bases, J lost 3 bases, and 7 bases lay in between. The CDR3 DNA reads TGCGCCAGCAACTCCAACTACAATGAGCAGTTCTTC. Translation: CASNSNYNEQFF.

The chain uses TRBV6-8 and TRBJ1-1; D may be TRBD1 (6 bases). The CDR3 loop spans 15 amino acids. V was pared by 5 bases and J by 3 bases, with 16 bases between. Germline assignment: CDR1 MNHGY and CDR2 SAAAGT. CDR3 loop: CASSLHPPGDTEAFF. For the CDR3, the DNA is TGTGCCAGCAGTCTACACCCTCCAGGGGACACTGAAGCTTTCTTT.

In its sample, this clone was seen a few times. V gene TRBV4-2 combines with J gene TRBJ2-1; D may be TRBD1 (5 bases). Trimming left V 1 base short and J 12 bases short, with 13 bases between. CDR1 is LGHNA, CDR2 YNFKEQ, per germline. The length of the CDR3 is 13 residues. The CDR3 sequence: CASSQGRDPRQFF. CDR3 coding DNA: TGTGCCAGCAGCCAAGGCAGGGATCCGAGGCAGTTCTTC.

The chain is built from TRBV9 and TRBJ1-1; no clear D. The germline V gene encodes CDR1 SGDLS and CDR2 YYNGEE. This CDR3 has 16 residues. Between the trimmed V and J ends, which lost 0 bases and 3 bases, there was a span of 15 bases. The CDR3 coding sequence is TGTGCCAGCAGCGTAGCTTCCCGACTAATACACACTGAAGCTTTCTTT. It translates to CASSVASRLIHTEAFF.

V usage is TRBV5-4 and J usage is TRBJ1-1; 9 bases line up with TRBD1. J lost 7 bases, V lost 4 bases, and 11 bases had no gene match. CDR1 SGHNT and CDR2 YYREEE come from the germline V gene (reference sequence). The CDR3 totals 15 residues. The CDR3: CASSTTGGGLIEAFF. DNA for the CDR3: TGTGCCAGCAGCACAACAGGGGGCGGCTTGATTGAAGCTTTCTTT.

The CDR3 DNA is TGTGCCAGCAGTGGCAAAGGGGTCACGGGAGACAATGAGCAGTTCTTC. Translating gives CASSGKGVTGDNEQFF. The chain recombines TRBV2 with TRBJ2-1; D possibly corresponds to TRBD2 (6 bases). V lost 4 bases to trimming and J lost 5 bases, with 18 bases between them. The CDR3 has 16 residues. Germline V gene sequence: CDR1 SNHLY, CDR2 FYNNEI.

V gene TRBV27 combines with J gene TRBJ2-1; TRBD2 matches 10 bases. The length of the CDR3 is 17 residues. The V segment lost 2 bases and the J segment 7 bases; nucleotides outside the gene matches: 11. Germline V gene lookup returns CDR1 MNHEY and CDR2 SMNVEV (reference sequence). As DNA, the CDR3 is TGTGCCAGCAGTTTAGGGGCTAGCGGGGGCGTCTTGAATGAGCAGTTCTTC. Amino acid sequence: CASSLGASGGVLNEQFF.

The CDR3 bases are TGTGCCAGTAGCTGGGGGGGGACTAGCAATGAGCAGTTCTTC. Protein: CASSWGGTSNEQFF. V is TRBV19 and J is TRBJ2-1; TRBD2 matches 8 bases. Unmatched junction bases numbered 7, after V lost 6 bases and J lost 6 bases. Germline CDR1 is LNHDA and CDR2 is SQIVND (reference sequence). CDR3 size: 14 residues.

The V call is TRBV5-6, the J call TRBJ2-1; 11 nucleotides line up with TRBD2. The CDR3 is 18 residues long. V dropped 4 bases and J dropped 0; count of bases not matched to a gene: 9. Germline lookup yields CDR1 SGHDT and CDR2 YYEEEE. CDR3 DNA: TGTGCCAGCAGCGACCTGACTAGCGGGGCTCGCTCCTACAATGAGCAGTTCTTC. Translation gives CASSDLTSGARSYNEQFF.

This clone was seen once. V gene TRBV7-7 combines with J gene TRBJ2-7; D remains ambiguous. The germline V gene encodes CDR1 SSHAT and CDR2 FNYEAQ (reference sequence). Trimming removed 8 bases from V and 0 bases from J, with 20 bases in between. The CDR3 is 16 residues long. The CDR3 DNA sequence: TGTGCCAGCCCCTCCCAGGCGCCAAATTTCTCCTACGAGCAGTACTTC. Amino acids: CASPSQAPNFSYEQYF.

The chain recombines TRBV6-5 with TRBJ1-5; D perhaps matches TRBD1 (6 bases). Trimming shortened V by 5 bases and J by 1 base, and 12 bases separated the two germline ends. This CDR3 comprises 15 residues. CDR1 and CDR2 from the germline V gene are MNHEY and SVGAGI. Written as DNA, the CDR3 is TGTGCCAGCAGTACCCTAGACAGGAGCAATCAGCCCCAGCATTTT. Translating gives CASSTLDRSNQPQHF.

The rearrangement uses TRBV2 and TRBJ1-1; D is ambiguous. The CDR3 covers 14 residues. Per germline, CDR1 SNHLY and CDR2 FYNNEI. V was clipped by 5 bases and J by 3 bases, with 13 bases between them. The CDR3 protein is CASSPAGGYTEAFF. The CDR3 DNA follows: TGTGCCAGCAGTCCAGCTGGAGGATACACTGAAGCTTTCTTT.

DNA for the CDR3: TGTGCCAGCGGGGGTCGACAGGGGAGGGATGAAAAACTGTTTTTT. It codes for CASGGRQGRDEKLFF. The J gene is TRBJ1-4, the V gene TRBV25-1; 8 bases align to TRBD1. With V trimmed by 8 bases and J by 6 bases, 11 bases remained unmatched. CDR1 and CDR2 from the germline V gene are MGHDK and SYGVNS. CDR3 length equals 15 residues.

This rearrangement joins TRBV6-5 to TRBJ1-2; no clear D. CDR1 MNHEY and CDR2 SVGAGI come from the germline V gene. The CDR3 length is 15 residues. Trimming took off 0 bases at V and 0 bases at J, with 8 bases between the two ends. CDR3 nucleotide sequence: TGTGCCAGCAGTTACTCCCGTCAGGCTAACTATGGCTACACCTTC. This translates into CASSYSRQANYGYTF.

The chain joins TRBV6-5 to TRBJ1-2, with 7 bases matching TRBD1. Per germline, CDR1 MNHEY and CDR2 SVGAGI. The V and J ends lost 6 bases and 3 bases, in that order; junction bases with no gene match: 4. The CDR3 extends over 13 amino acids. The CDR3 DNA is TGTGCCAGCAGCTTCGACAGGGACTATGGCTACACCTTC. As protein: CASSFDRDYGYTF.

This clone has a handful of counts. The J gene is TRBJ1-1, the V gene TRBV4-3; D is possibly TRBD1 (5 bases). Germline lookup yields CDR1 LGHNA and CDR2 YSLEER. This CDR3 spans 11 amino acids. V shed 3 bases and J shed 10 bases, with 9 bases lying between them. The CDR3 spells CASSQGTRAFF. CDR3 nucleotides: TGCGCCAGCAGCCAGGGGACTAGAGCTTTCTTT.

The chain links TRBV27 to TRBJ1-3; D ambiguous. Germline V lookup: CDR1 MNHEY, CDR2 SMNVEV (reference sequence). This CDR3 comprises 16 residues. The ends were cut back, 5 bases at V and 4 bases at J, with 18 bases in the middle. The CDR3 region has the DNA TGTGCCAGCAGTCCGGCGTTTGGGCGCGGGGGAAACACCATATATTTT. Protein: CASSPAFGRGGNTIYF.

V gene TRBV28 combines with J gene TRBJ1-6, with D perhaps TRBD1 (6 bases). V lost 3 bases and J lost 7, with 16 bases in between. Looked up from germline, CDR1 is MDHEN and CDR2 is SYDVKM. The CDR3 extends over 16 amino acids. The CDR3 DNA sequence: TGTGCCAGCAGTTTCCCCAGGGGAAGCCGCAATTCACCCCTCCACTTT. Residues: CASSFPRGSRNSPLHF.

The chain uses TRBV7-2 and TRBJ1-6, with 7 bases fitting TRBD1. Germline CDR1 and CDR2: SGHTA and FQGNSA. With V trimmed by 1 base and J by 0 bases, 3 bases remained unmatched. The CDR3 loop spans 17 amino acids. For the CDR3, the DNA is TGTGCCAGCAGCTTAGGAGGGGGCTTCTCCTATAATTCACCCCTCCACTTT. Amino acid sequence: CASSLGGGFSYNSPLHF.

The V and J genes are TRBV7-2 and TRBJ1-1; TRBD1 matches at 9 bases. Trimming removed 2 bases from V and 5 bases from J; junction bases left unmatched: 12. The germline V gene encodes CDR1 SGHTA and CDR2 FQGNSA. There are 17 residues in the CDR3. As DNA, the CDR3 is TGTGCCAGCAGCTTAAAAGGGACAGGGAACGTAAAAACTGAAGCTTTCTTT. The encoded protein is CASSLKGTGNVKTEAFF.

The chain employs TRBV5-4 and TRBJ2-3, with 9 bases aligning to TRBD2. Germline V gene lookup returns CDR1 SGHNT and CDR2 YYREEE (reference sequence). The CDR3 spans 16 residues. V gave up 2 bases and J gave up 2 bases; unmatched junction bases: 6. The CDR3 coding sequence is TGTGCCAGCAGCTTAATTAGCGGGGGACACACAGATACGCAGTATTTT. Protein product: CASSLISGGHTDTQYF.

The rearrangement uses TRBV6-5 and TRBJ1-1; maybe TRBD1 (5 bases). Deletions cut 4 bases from V and 5 bases from J, with 14 bases between. CDR1 and CDR2 from the germline V gene are MNHEY and SVGAGI. This CDR3 comprises 14 residues. The CDR3 sequence is CASSLRSTETEAFF. Here the CDR3 DNA reads TGTGCCAGCAGTTTACGGTCGACAGAAACTGAAGCTTTCTTT.

The chain has TRBV28 and TRBJ2-1; D call uncertain. This CDR3 comprises 15 residues. From germline, CDR1 is MDHEN and CDR2 SYDVKM. Trimming removed 3 bases at V and 3 bases at J, with 12 bases between. The CDR3 DNA reads TGTGCCAGCAGTTTGGTAGAAGAAGTCTACAATGAGCAGTTCTTC. Translated: CASSLVEEVYNEQFF.

This chain links TRBV4-1 with TRBJ1-2; D uncertain. V lost 1 base to trimming and J lost 2 bases, with 14 bases between them. CDR1 is MGHRA, CDR2 YSYEKL, per germline. The CDR3 totals 16 residues. The CDR3 nucleotides are TGCGCCAGCAGCCAAGTTTCTTTATTAGAAAACTATGGCTACACCTTC. Translation gives CASSQVSLLENYGYTF.

This clone has more than one count but fewer than ten. The chain couples TRBV21-1 to TRBJ1-2. TRBV21-1 is designated a pseudogene. The CDR3 extends over 15 amino acids. CDR3 sequence (DNA): TGTGCCAGCAGCAAGTGGGGAGCGGTAGGGTATGGCTACACCTTC. It encodes CASSKWGAVGYGYTF.

The chain is built from TRBV7-9 and TRBJ1-2; 7 bases are shared with TRBD1. CDR3 length equals 13 residues. J gave up 4 bases and V 4 bases, and 3 bases lay outside the gene matches. The germline V gene encodes CDR1 SEHNR and CDR2 FQNEAQ (reference sequence). In DNA form, the CDR3 reads TGTGCCAGCAGCTCCCGGGACAGCTATGGCTACACCTTC. Translated, it gives CASSSRDSYGYTF.

This chain connects TRBV4-2 to TRBJ2-4, with a weak D call TRBD1 (5 bases). The germline V gene encodes CDR1 LGHNA and CDR2 YNFKEQ. This CDR3 comprises 14 residues. V gave up 4 bases and J gave up 2 bases, with 9 bases separating them. The CDR3 nucleotides read TGTGCCAGCAGCCTTCCAGGGACCAAAAACATTCAGTACTTC. Its protein product is CASSLPGTKNIQYF.